This T cell receptor (beta chain) is drawn from a study of T cells expressing NK-cell markers. Study background: Sorted CD3+CD56-NKG2C+, CD3+CD56+NKG2C+ and CD3+CD56+NKG2C- T cells supplied the TCR beta repertoires.

In the case of this clonotype: Its specificity is not known.

The CDR3 runs 15 residues. Germline V gene lookup returns CDR1 MDHEN and CDR2 SYDVKM. Overall study results and limits: In a handful of donors, these clonotypes also led the CD3+CD56-NKG2C+ fraction. Dominant NKG2C+ clonotypes accounted for about 1.0-8% of CD8+ T cells in a handful of donors.

Following a re-call of the 5' RACE reads, TCRdb has one entry per CDR3 protein and lacks DNA. The ten top clones account for 5% to 5.5%, within a sample of 300,000 to 450,000 distinct CDR3 sequences. The sequencing input was blood T cells: a sorted CD56 or NKG2C T cell subset, CD4+ or CD8+ T cells, or bulk PBMC T cells (not recorded which). The receptor was isolated from a man aged 18-75 years in good health. The chain has TRBV28 and TRBJ1-5; TCRdb calls TRBD1, which cannot be checked without DNA. Here the CDR3 reads CASSSLAPSNQPQHF.